This T cell receptor (beta chain) was found in a study of T cells after yellow fever vaccination. This clonotype showed up just a few times. From the 5' RACE reads, TCRdb called clonotypes with MiXCR, one entry per CDR3 protein. The data contain under 100,000 distinct CDR3 sequences, around 5.8% of them singletons. The CDR3 has 13 residues. The V end was cut by 8 bases, the J end by 0 bases, with 9 bases between. This sequence was found in a man aged 18 to 29 who received the YFV17D yellow fever vaccine. The starting material was CD8+ T cells sorted from PBMCs, obtained 10 days after the yellow fever booster vaccination. The rearrangement joins TRBV12-3 or TRBV12-4 to TRBJ2-3, with a weak D call TRBD2 (6 bases). The CDR3 region is CASDSGSTDTQYF. The CDR3 DNA reads TGTGCCAGCGATAGCGGTAGCACAGATACGCAGTATTTT.